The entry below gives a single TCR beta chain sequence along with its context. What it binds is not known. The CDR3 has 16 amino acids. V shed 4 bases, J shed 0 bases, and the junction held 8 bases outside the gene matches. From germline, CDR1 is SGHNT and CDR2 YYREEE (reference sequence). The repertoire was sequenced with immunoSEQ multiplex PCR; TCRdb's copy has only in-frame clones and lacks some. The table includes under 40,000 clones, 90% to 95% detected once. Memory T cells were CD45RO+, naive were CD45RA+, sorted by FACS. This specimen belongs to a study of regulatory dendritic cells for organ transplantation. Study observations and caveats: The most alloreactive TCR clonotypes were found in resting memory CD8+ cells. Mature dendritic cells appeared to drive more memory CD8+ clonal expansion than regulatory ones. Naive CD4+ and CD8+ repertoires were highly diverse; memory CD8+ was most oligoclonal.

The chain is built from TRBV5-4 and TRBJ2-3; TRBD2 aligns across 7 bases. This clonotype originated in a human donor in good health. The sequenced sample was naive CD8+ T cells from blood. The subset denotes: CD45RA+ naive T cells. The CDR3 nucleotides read TGTGCCAGCAGCCGACCCGGGGGGTCTAGCACAGATACGCAGTATTTT. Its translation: CASSRPGGSSTDTQYF. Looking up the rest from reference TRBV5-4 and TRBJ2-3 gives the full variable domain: ETGVTQSPTHLIKTRGQQVTLRCSSQSGHNTVSWYQQALGQGPQFIFQYYREEENGRGNFPPRFSGLQFPNYSSELNVNALELDDSALYLCASSRPGGSSTDTQYFGPGTRLTVL.